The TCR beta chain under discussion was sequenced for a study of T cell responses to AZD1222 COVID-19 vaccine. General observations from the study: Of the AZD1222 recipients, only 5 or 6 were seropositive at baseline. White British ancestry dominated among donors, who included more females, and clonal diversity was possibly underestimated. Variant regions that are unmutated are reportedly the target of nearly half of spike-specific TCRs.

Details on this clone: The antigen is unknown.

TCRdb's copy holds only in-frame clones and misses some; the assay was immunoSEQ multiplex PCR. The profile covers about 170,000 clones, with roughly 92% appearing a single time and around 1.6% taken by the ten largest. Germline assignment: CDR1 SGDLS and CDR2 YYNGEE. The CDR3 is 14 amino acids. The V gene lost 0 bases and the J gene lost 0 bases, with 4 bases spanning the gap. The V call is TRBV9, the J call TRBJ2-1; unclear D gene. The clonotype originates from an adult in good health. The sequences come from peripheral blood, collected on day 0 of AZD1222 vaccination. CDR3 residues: CASSVGSSYNEQFF. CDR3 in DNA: TGTGCCAGCAGCGTAGGGAGCTCCTACAATGAGCAGTTCTTC.